These 28 T cell receptor beta chains were all obtained from the same sample, sequenced in a study of response to subunit inactivated influenza vaccine. MiXCR was run by TCRdb on the RT-PCR reads, yielding one entry per CDR3 protein. The table has hundreds of thousands of distinct CDR3 sequences, around 15% seen once. Specimen: PBMCs from blood, collected approximately 15 days before vaccination. The receptors were gathered from a man aged 50-59 years who received an inactivated influenza vaccine.

This clonotype was seen ten or more times. The chain uses TRBV10-3 and TRBJ2-2, with D possibly TRBD1 on 6 matching bases. The CDR3 runs to 15 residues. V was clipped by 2 bases and J by 2 bases, with 9 bases between them. Looked up from germline, CDR1 is ENHRY and CDR2 is SYGVKD. CDR3 nucleotides: TGTGCCATCAGTGAGAGGGACACAAACACCGGGGAGCTGTTTTTT. This translates into CAISERDTNTGELFF.

This clonotype has a handful of counts. This rearrangement joins TRBV19 to TRBJ1-1; 9 positions match TRBD1. CDR1 is LNHDA and CDR2 is SQIVND in the germline V gene (reference sequence). The CDR3 has 15 amino acids. V was clipped by 7 bases and J by 1 base; unmatched bases: 7. The CDR3 is CASNIPGQGNTEAFF. In nucleotides, the CDR3 is TGTGCCAGTAATATCCCGGGACAGGGGAACACTGAAGCTTTCTTT.

This clonotype was seen ten or more times. The J gene is TRBJ1-2, the V gene TRBV12-3 or TRBV12-4, with a tentative D call TRBD1 (6 bases). V lost 1 base and J lost 2, with 8 bases in between. The CDR3 has 14 amino acids. The CDR3 reads CASSLGGANYGYTF. The CDR3 nucleotides are TGTGCCAGCAGTTTAGGGGGGGCCAACTATGGCTACACCTTC.

This clonotype was counted at least ten times. This CDR3 is CSVVPLLAGAYNEQFF. As DNA, the CDR3 is TGCAGCGTTGTTCCCCTTCTAGCGGGGGCCTACAATGAGCAGTTCTTC. The rearrangement uses TRBV29-1 and TRBJ2-1; 10 bases are shared with TRBD2. The CDR3 runs to 16 residues. CDR1 and CDR2 from the germline V gene are SQVTM and ANQGSEA. V gave up 4 bases and J gave up 2 bases; unmatched junction bases: 8.

This clonotype was counted ten times or more. The rearrangement uses TRBV12-3 or TRBV12-4 and TRBJ2-7; D is possibly TRBD1 (6 bases). This CDR3 has 14 amino acids. V lost 5 bases and J 4 bases, leaving 15 bases between the germline ends. CDR3: CASSQSDSYYEQYF. CDR3 in DNA: TGTGCCAGCAGTCAATCGGACAGCTATTACGAGCAGTACTTC.

The sample holds many counts of this clonotype. V is TRBV29-1 and J is TRBJ2-7; 8 bases align to TRBD1. From germline, CDR1 is SQVTM and CDR2 ANQGSEA. With V trimmed by 0 bases and J by 5 bases, 9 bases remained unmatched. CDR3 size: 15 residues. The CDR3 nucleotides are TGCAGCGTTGAAGAGCCCAGACAGGGGTACGACGAGCAGTACTTC. As protein: CSVEEPRQGYDEQYF.

The table lists this clonotype with a few counts. The gene calls are TRBV12-3 or TRBV12-4 and TRBJ2-7; D is unclear. This CDR3 contains 14 residues. With 2 bases removed from V and 0 bases from J, the gap between germline ends came to 8 bases. CDR3 sequence (DNA): TGTGCCAGCAGTTTATTCAGGAGCTCCTACGAGCAGTACTTC. Its translation is CASSLFRSSYEQYF.

The chain has TRBV18 and TRBJ1-5, with D hard to call. V lost 1 base and J lost 5, with 9 bases in between. This CDR3 is 14 amino acids long. Per the germline V gene, CDR1 is KGHSH and CDR2 is LQKENI. CDR3 protein: CASSPQGFDQPQHF. The CDR3 DNA is TGTGCCAGCTCACCACAAGGGTTTGATCAGCCCCAGCATTTT.

This clonotype has only a few counts. The chain has TRBV20-1 and TRBJ2-3; TRBD2 agrees at 13 bases. The length of the CDR3 is 17 residues. Trimming removed 1 base from V and 0 bases from J; junction bases left unmatched: 4. The germline CDR1 and CDR2 sequences are DFQATT and SNEGSKA (reference sequence). CDR3 in amino acids: CSARGLAGGGSTDTQYF. CDR3 nucleotides: TGCAGTGCTAGAGGACTAGCGGGAGGCGGTAGCACAGATACGCAGTATTTT.

The V and J genes are TRBV29-1 and TRBJ1-5, with TRBD1 matching 7 bases. Germline V gene sequence: CDR1 SQVTM, CDR2 ANQGSEA. The junction had 1 base not matched to a gene; V was cut back by 4 bases and J by 4 bases. The CDR3 extends over 12 amino acids. The CDR3 nucleotides read TGCAGCGTTGGGGACAGAAATCAGCCCCAGCATTTT. As protein: CSVGDRNQPQHF.

In its sample, this clonotype was seen a few times. The chain recombines TRBV4-2 with TRBJ2-3; 9 bases match TRBD2. This CDR3 spans 20 amino acids. V trimming: 0 bases; J trimming: 9 bases; junction bases outside the gene matches: 22. Germline-derived CDR1 and CDR2 are LGHNA and YNFKEQ. This chain's CDR3 is CASSQDLRASGTSALVTQYF. CDR3 sequence (DNA): TGTGCCAGCAGCCAAGATCTTAGGGCTAGCGGGACCTCCGCGTTGGTGACGCAGTATTTT.

V gene TRBV29-1 combines with J gene TRBJ1-1, with D perhaps matching TRBD1 (5 bases). The CDR3 totals 14 residues. Trimming stripped 6 bases from V and 1 base from J, with 15 bases between. CDR1 SQVTM and CDR2 ANQGSEA come from the germline V gene. The DNA for the CDR3 is TGCAGCGTCGGCGAGGGACTCTCGAACACTGAAGCTTTCTTT. It codes for CSVGEGLSNTEAFF.

The rearrangement uses TRBV14 and TRBJ2-2; perhaps TRBD1 as D (5 bases). The CDR3 covers 16 residues. Deletions cut 1 base from V and 4 bases from J, with 13 bases between. Germline V CDR1 and CDR2: SGHDN, FVKESK. The DNA of the CDR3 is TGTGCCAGCAGCCAAGGAGTCGGACACCGCACCGGGGAGCTGTTTTTT. This sequence encodes CASSQGVGHRTGELFF.

The V gene is TRBV11-2, the J gene TRBJ2-1, with D maybe TRBD2 (6 bases). The V end was cut by 7 bases, the J end by 3 bases, with 16 bases between. This CDR3 is 15 amino acids long. Germline CDR1 is SGHAT and CDR2 is FQNNGV. The CDR3 reads CASNNRLGNYNEQFF. CDR3 bases: TGTGCCAGCAACAACAGACTAGGTAACTACAATGAGCAGTTCTTC.

This clonotype was observed a handful of times. This sequence joins TRBV7-9 and TRBJ2-5; 9 positions agree with TRBD2. Per the germline V gene, CDR1 is SEHNR and CDR2 is FQNEAQ (reference sequence). Losses at the gene ends were 5 bases for V and 5 bases for J; bases not matched to a gene: 12. The CDR3 is 16 residues long. The CDR3 reads CASSPFASGIEETQYF. The CDR3 region has the DNA TGTGCCAGCAGCCCGTTTGCTAGCGGGATCGAGGAGACCCAGTACTTC.

At least ten counts were recorded for this clonotype. This rearrangement joins TRBV5-1 to TRBJ2-7; TRBD2 might be the D (6 bases). The CDR3 runs 13 residues. Trimming left V 4 bases short and J 7 bases short, with 15 bases between. The germline gives CDR1 SGHRS, CDR2 YFSETQ. In nucleotides, the CDR3 is TGCGCCAGCAGCACCGGGGGTGGGGGTGAGCAGTACTTC. Translated, it gives CASSTGGGGEQYF.

A few counts support this clonotype. J is TRBJ2-1 and V is TRBV10-3; the D gene could be TRBD1 or TRBD2 (5 bases each). CDR1 is ENHRY, CDR2 SYGVKD, per germline. The V end was cut by 11 bases, the J end by 4 bases, with 18 bases between. The CDR3 has 14 residues. CDR3 sequence reads: CASQGRAIYNEQFF. The DNA for the CDR3 is TGTGCCTCCCAGGGACGGGCCATTTACAATGAGCAGTTCTTC.

This clonotype was counted only a few times. The chain couples TRBV5-1 to TRBJ1-1; D not certain. Between the trimmed V and J ends, which lost 4 bases and 4 bases, there was a span of 14 bases. From germline, CDR1 is SGHRS and CDR2 YFSETQ. This CDR3 comprises 14 residues. CDR3 nucleotides: TGCGCCAGCAGCCCACGGGTGAGGCTCACTGAAGCTTTCTTT. This encodes CASSPRVRLTEAFF.

The rearrangement uses TRBV27 and TRBJ2-7; D possibly corresponds to TRBD2 (6 bases). CDR3 length: 12 residues. Germline lookup yields CDR1 MNHEY and CDR2 SMNVEV (reference sequence). The germline V and J ends were trimmed by 4 bases and 6 bases, with 10 bases remaining between them. The CDR3 DNA reads TGTGCCAGCAGTTGGCTGGGGGGCGAGCAGTACTTC. It specifies CASSWLGGEQYF.

This clonotype was seen only a few times. The gene calls are TRBV12-3 or TRBV12-4 and TRBJ2-3, with TRBD2 identical over 7 bases. After removal of 5 bases from V and 2 bases from J, the junction contained 7 bases not matched to a gene. The CDR3 is 15 amino acids. The CDR3 region has the DNA TGTGCCAGCAGTACCCTGGGAGGGGACACAGATACGCAGTATTTT. Residues: CASSTLGGDTDTQYF.

The chain links TRBV6-5 to TRBJ2-5; maybe TRBD1 (6 bases). CDR3 length: 15 amino acids. Looked up from germline, CDR1 is MNHEY and CDR2 is SVGAGI. V shed 2 bases and J shed 5 bases, with 15 bases lying between them. The CDR3 bases are TGTGCCAGCAGTTACCCACAGGGAAAGGGGGAGACCCAGTACTTC. It encodes CASSYPQGKGETQYF.

This clonotype came up many times. J is TRBJ2-7 and V is TRBV12-3 or TRBV12-4, with D unclear. Trimming took off 6 bases at V and 3 bases at J, with 9 bases between the two ends. This CDR3 is built from 12 residues. The CDR3 reads CASSLSYYEQYF. The CDR3 DNA sequence: TGTGCCAGCAGCTTGTCGTACTACGAGCAGTACTTC.

This clonotype was found a few times. The rearrangement uses TRBV28 and TRBJ2-7; no reliable D call. V dropped 3 bases and J dropped 6 bases, with 9 bases sitting between them. This CDR3 spans 12 amino acids. Germline V gives CDR1 MDHEN, CDR2 SYDVKM. CDR3 DNA: TGTGCCAGCAGTTTGTCGAGGCGCGAGCAGTACTTC. This encodes CASSLSRREQYF.

The CDR3 nucleotides read TGTGCCATCAGTGAGTCAGGGGTAAGCAATCAGCCCCAGCATTTT. Its protein product is CAISESGVSNQPQHF. The rearrangement uses TRBV10-3 and TRBJ1-5, with a possible D match to TRBD1 (5 bases). In germline, CDR1 is ENHRY, CDR2 SYGVKD. Trimming cost V 0 bases and J 1 base, with 7 bases left between them. The CDR3 length is 15 residues.

The chain couples TRBV20-1 to TRBJ2-5; 7 positions match TRBD2. Germline lookup yields CDR1 DFQATT and CDR2 SNEGSKA (reference sequence). With V trimmed by 5 bases and J by 5 bases, 17 bases remained unmatched. This CDR3 contains 16 residues. This CDR3 is CSALTAGGFQSETQYF. The CDR3 nucleotides read TGCAGTGCTCTCACCGCCGGGGGGTTCCAGTCCGAGACCCAGTACTTC.

This clonotype showed up just a few times. V is TRBV12-3 or TRBV12-4 and J is TRBJ2-5, with TRBD1 matching 8 bases. The CDR3 runs 14 residues. The V gene end was trimmed by 2 bases and the J gene end by 7 bases; junction bases not matched to a gene: 6. The CDR3 region is CASSLSGGAGTQYF. The DNA of the CDR3 is TGTGCCAGCAGTTTATCAGGGGGCGCGGGGACCCAGTACTTC.

This clonotype was observed a few times. V gene TRBV3-1 combines with J gene TRBJ2-7; possibly TRBD2 for D (5 bases). The CDR3 loop spans 14 amino acids. V was clipped by 2 bases and J by 0 bases, with 8 bases between them. CDR1 is LGHDT, CDR2 YNNKEL, per germline (reference sequence). The CDR3 loop is CASSQRGSSYEQYF. The CDR3 nucleotides are TGTGCCAGCAGCCAACGGGGAAGCTCCTACGAGCAGTACTTC.

Only a few counts were recorded for this clonotype. The chain recombines TRBV28 with TRBJ1-3; unclear D gene. This CDR3 region has 12 residues. The germline V gene encodes CDR1 MDHEN and CDR2 SYDVKM. Trimming shortened V by 3 bases and J by 7 bases, and 7 bases separated the two germline ends. CDR3 in DNA: TGTGCCAGCAGTTTTTTCCGTAACACCATATATTTT. Protein: CASSFFRNTIYF.